This entry lists 18 T cell receptor beta chains sequenced from one sample in a study of cytomegalovirus exposure and HLA in healthy donors. The study ran its PCR with 60 Vbeta and 13 Jbeta primers. The method was immunoSEQ multiplex PCR; TCRdb's version includes in-frame clones alone and lacks a portion of them. The sample shows around 200,000 clones, approximately 80% of them seen only once. The sample consisted of PBMCs. The receptors were sampled from a boy between 10 and 17 years old in good health and CMV-seronegative.

The genes are TRBV7-2 and TRBJ1-1; 8 nucleotides line up with TRBD1. After removal of 1 base from V and 3 bases from J, the junction contained 7 bases not matched to a gene. CDR1 and CDR2 (germline): SGHTA, FQGNSA. The CDR3 has 16 amino acids. The CDR3 DNA reads TGTGCCAGCAGCTTAGGCAGGGGGCGCGGAGACACTGAAGCTTTCTTT. It encodes CASSLGRGRGDTEAFF.

The chain recombines TRBV30 with TRBJ2-1; 7 positions agree with TRBD2. The germline V gene has CDR1 GTSNPN and CDR2 SVGIG (reference sequence). Trimming took 1 base from V and 1 from J; bases not matched to a gene: 4. This CDR3 comprises 15 residues. The CDR3 region is CAWSGQGGSYNEQFF. The CDR3 DNA reads TGTGCCTGGAGTGGGCAGGGAGGGTCCTACAATGAGCAGTTCTTC. Filled out from reference TRBV30 and TRBJ2-1, the complete variable domain reads SQTIHQWPATLVQPVGSPLSLECTVEGTSNPNLYWYRQAAGRGLQLLFYSVGIGQISSEVPQNLSASRPQDRQFILSSKKLLLSDSGFYLCAWSGQGGSYNEQFFGPGTRLTVL.

This clone was seen a handful of times. The rearrangement uses TRBV13 and TRBJ2-1; 7 bases are shared with TRBD2. This CDR3 spans 14 amino acids. Germline CDR1 is PRHDT and CDR2 is FYEKMQ (reference sequence). Unmatched junction bases numbered 10, after V lost 6 bases and J lost 8 bases. The CDR3 loop reads CASSPRGGFYEQFF. DNA for the CDR3: TGTGCCAGCAGTCCCCGCGGGGGATTCTATGAGCAGTTCTTC. Together with reference TRBV13 and TRBJ2-1, the CDR3 gives the full variable domain: AAGVIQSPRHLIKEKRETATLKCYPIPRHDTVYWYQQGPGQDPQFLISFYEKMQSDKGSIPDRFSAQQFSDYHSELNMSSLELGDSALYFCASSPRGGFYEQFFGPGTRLTVL.

The count of this clone is one. V gene TRBV4-3 combines with J gene TRBJ1-1; possible D gene TRBD1, 5 bases. V was shortened by 1 base and J by 3 bases, with 21 bases between the two germline ends. The CDR3 length is 18 residues. Germline CDR1 is LGHNA and CDR2 is YSLEER. The CDR3, as DNA: TGCGCCAGCAGCCAAGGTCAGGGTTCCTCCCTCCGGGACACTGAAGCTTTCTTT. It is translated as CASSQGQGSSLRDTEAFF.

J is TRBJ2-3 and V is TRBV19, with 12 bases lining up with TRBD2. V shed 5 bases and J 3 bases; nucleotides not matched to a gene: 15. Germline-derived CDR1 and CDR2 are LNHDA and SQIVND (reference sequence). CDR3 size: 19 residues. CDR3 in DNA: TGTGCCAGTAGTCTCAGAAGGCTAGCGGGAGGGCAAGGGACAGATACGCAGTATTTT. Encoded protein: CASSLRRLAGGQGTDTQYF.

The sample holds a few counts of this clone. The chain employs TRBV10-3 and TRBJ1-1; the D gene is possibly TRBD1 (5 bases). Trimming left V 1 base short and J 0 bases short, with 12 bases between. The CDR3 covers 16 residues. CDR1 is ENHRY and CDR2 is SYGVKD in the germline V gene. The CDR3 here is CAISEYGGSMNTEAFF. For the CDR3, the DNA is TGTGCCATCAGTGAGTACGGGGGATCCATGAACACTGAAGCTTTCTTT.

This chain links TRBV6-1 with TRBJ2-3; maybe TRBD2 (5 bases). The CDR3 length is 14 residues. The V gene lost 6 bases and the J gene lost 2 bases, with 12 bases spanning the gap. The germline CDR1 and CDR2 sequences are MNHNS and SASEGT. This CDR3 reads CASSPEAHTDTQYF. Here the CDR3 DNA reads TGTGCCAGCAGCCCGGAGGCACACACAGATACGCAGTATTTT.

This chain links TRBV19 with TRBJ1-6; 7 bases align to TRBD1. The junction had 9 bases not matched to a gene; V was cut back by 8 bases and J by 8 bases. The CDR3 runs 14 residues. CDR1 is LNHDA and CDR2 is SQIVND in the germline V gene (reference sequence). The CDR3 nucleotides are TGTGCCAGTTCTCTGACAGGGTTTGATTCACCCCTCCACTTT. It is translated as CASSLTGFDSPLHF.

This sequence joins TRBV5-6 and TRBJ2-2, with 7 bases matching TRBD1. The CDR3 has 14 amino acids. V lost 0 bases to trimming and J lost 7 bases; unmatched junction nucleotides: 3. Germline CDR1 reads SGHDT; CDR2 reads YYEEEE. CDR3 sequence (DNA): TGTGCCAGCAGCTTGGGACAGGGATACGGGGAGCTGTTTTTT. It translates to CASSLGQGYGELFF.

The J gene is TRBJ2-3, the V gene TRBV6-1, with 7 bases aligning to TRBD1. The CDR3 consists of 15 residues. V trimming: 4 bases; J trimming: 4 bases; junction bases outside the gene matches: 8. The V gene's germline CDR1 is MNHNS and CDR2 SASEGT. This CDR3 is CASSGSRGSADTQYF. CDR3 DNA sequence: TGTGCCAGCAGTGGGAGCAGGGGGTCCGCAGATACGCAGTATTTT.

The rearrangement links TRBV9 to TRBJ2-7; D is perhaps TRBD1 (6 bases). V was shortened by 0 bases and J by 0 bases, with 13 bases between the two germline ends. Germline V CDR1 and CDR2: SGDLS, YYNGEE. The CDR3 contains 16 residues. CDR3 DNA sequence: TGTGCCAGCAGCGTAGCCTGGGACACGAGCTCCTACGAGCAGTACTTC. It encodes CASSVAWDTSSYEQYF.

This clone was observed once. The CDR3 is CASTVRPGGTDTQYF. For the CDR3, the DNA is TGCGCCAGCACCGTCCGACCGGGGGGAACAGATACGCAGTATTTT. The chain carries TRBV5-1 and TRBJ2-3; the match to TRBD2 covers 7 bases. V lost 6 bases to trimming and J lost 3 bases; unmatched junction nucleotides: 10. CDR3 length: 15 residues. Per the germline V gene, CDR1 is SGHRS and CDR2 is YFSETQ.

This clone was picked up a small number of times. The gene calls are TRBV5-4 and TRBJ2-5; D may be TRBD2 (5 bases). The CDR3 covers 18 residues. Germline assignment: CDR1 SGHNT and CDR2 YYREEE (reference sequence). Trimming took off 4 bases at V and 5 bases at J, with 27 bases between the two ends. The CDR3 sequence: CASSQPPISGKLGETQYF. In nucleotides, the CDR3 is TGTGCCAGCAGCCAGCCGCCCATCTCGGGGAAGTTGGGGGAGACCCAGTACTTC.

The chain employs TRBV27 and TRBJ1-6, with D possibly TRBD1 on 6 matching bases. V gave up 4 bases and J gave up 6 bases, with 19 bases separating them. The CDR3 runs 17 residues. Per germline, CDR1 MNHEY and CDR2 SMNVEV (reference sequence). CDR3: CASSSRPGAFFNSPLHF. For the CDR3, the DNA is TGTGCCAGCAGTTCACGCCCAGGGGCCTTCTTTAATTCACCCCTCCACTTT.

The chain employs TRBV7-8 and TRBJ1-1; possibly TRBD1 for D (6 bases). There are 16 residues in the CDR3. Trimming stripped 1 base from V and 1 base from J, with 13 bases between. Per germline, CDR1 SGHVS and CDR2 FQNEAQ. CDR3 in amino acids: CASSLGGGHSNTEAFF. CDR3 nucleotides: TGTGCCAGCAGCTTAGGGGGGGGGCACTCGAACACTGAAGCTTTCTTT.

CDR3 sequence reads: CASSQEDRGPNEQFF. The CDR3 DNA reads TGTGCCAGCAGCCAAGAGGACAGGGGGCCCAATGAGCAGTTCTTC. The genes are TRBV9 and TRBJ2-1; 11 nucleotides line up with TRBD1. The J segment lost 6 bases and the V segment lost 4 bases, leaving 6 bases of the junction unmatched. The CDR3 totals 15 residues. CDR1 and CDR2 from the germline V gene are SGDLS and YYNGEE.

This clone was found once. This sequence joins TRBV30 and TRBJ1-2, with a possible D match to TRBD1 (5 bases). Trimming took off 2 bases at V and 5 bases at J, with 12 bases between the two ends. Germline loops: CDR1 GTSNPN, CDR2 SVGIG (reference sequence). The CDR3 is 13 residues long. The CDR3 sequence is CAWSSWRGYGYTF. CDR3 DNA: TGTGCCTGGAGTAGCTGGAGGGGATATGGCTACACCTTC.

The chain is built from TRBV11-3 and TRBJ2-1; tentatively, D is TRBD2 (6 bases). The CDR3 has 15 amino acids. Between the trimmed V and J ends, which lost 1 base and 3 bases, there was a span of 10 bases. Germline loops: CDR1 SGHNT, CDR2 YENEEA. As DNA, the CDR3 is TGTGCCAGCAGCTTAGCGAGCGGGCTCTACAATGAGCAGTTCTTC. This sequence encodes CASSLASGLYNEQFF.